This TCR beta chain was identified during a study of blood T cells in healthy people across ages. Sample-barcoded 5' priming and a J-beta primer mix drove a second PCR of about 6 to 11 cycles. Each cDNA molecule was tagged by a template-switch adaptor with 12 random nucleotides. Each CDR3 protein gets one entry after TCRdb re-called the 5' RACE reads with MiXCR. The sample contains some 1,800,000 distinct CDR3 sequences, 39% of which appear only once. This clonotype came up a few times. Germline V gene sequence: CDR1 SQVTM, CDR2 ANQGSEA. Trimming left V 6 bases short and J 0 bases short, with 10 bases between. The CDR3 sequence is 13 residues long. Those donating, healthy Caucasian individuals from Russia, were aged 6 to 90. Each donor supplied 7.5 to 10 milliliters of peripheral blood.

J is TRBJ2-3 and V is TRBV29-1; no clear D gene. This clonotype originated in a human donor in good health. The sequenced sample was blood. This CDR3 reads CSVPWRSTDTQYF. The CDR3 nucleotides are TGCAGCGTCCCCTGGCGGAGCACAGATACGCAGTATTTT.